This T cell receptor beta chain came from a study of immune cell composition in non-small cell lung cancer. Study context: Histologic subtype was mainly adenocarcinoma or squamous cell carcinoma.

Normal lung sampling was at least 3 cm from the tumour, as distant as possible. TCRdb keeps only in-frame clones here, not all; method: immunoSEQ multiplex PCR. The sample lists 6,600 or so clones, approximately 80% occurring once. Losses at the gene ends were 3 bases for V and 3 bases for J; bases not matched to a gene: 12. CDR1 SGDLS and CDR2 YYNGEE come from the germline V gene. The length of the CDR3 is 18 residues. This receptor was obtained from a human donor with non-small cell lung cancer. The chain has TRBV9 and TRBJ2-7; 13 nucleotides agree with TRBD2. The material sequenced was non-adjacent lung tissue. Here the CDR3 reads CASSAGTSGARWVYEQYF. CDR3 coding DNA: TGTGCCAGCAGCGCGGGGACTAGCGGGGCGAGGTGGGTCTACGAGCAGTACTTC.